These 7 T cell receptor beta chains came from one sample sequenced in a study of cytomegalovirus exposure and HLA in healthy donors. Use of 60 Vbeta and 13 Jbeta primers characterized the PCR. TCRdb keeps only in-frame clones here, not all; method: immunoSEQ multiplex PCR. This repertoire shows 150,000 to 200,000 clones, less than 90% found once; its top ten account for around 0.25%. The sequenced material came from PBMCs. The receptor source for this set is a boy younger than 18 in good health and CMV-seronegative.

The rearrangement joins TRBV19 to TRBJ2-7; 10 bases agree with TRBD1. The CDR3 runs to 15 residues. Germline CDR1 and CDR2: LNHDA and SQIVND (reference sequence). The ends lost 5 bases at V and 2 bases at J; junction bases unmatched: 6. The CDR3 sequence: CASSLTGQGTYEQYF. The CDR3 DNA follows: TGTGCCAGTAGTCTTACGGGACAGGGGACCTACGAGCAGTACTTC.

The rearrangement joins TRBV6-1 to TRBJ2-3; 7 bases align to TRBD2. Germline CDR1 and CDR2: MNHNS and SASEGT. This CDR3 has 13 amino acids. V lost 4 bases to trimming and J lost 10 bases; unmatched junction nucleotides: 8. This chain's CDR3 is CASSGGLEASQYF. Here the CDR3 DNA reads TGTGCCAGCAGTGGAGGACTAGAGGCATCGCAGTATTTT.

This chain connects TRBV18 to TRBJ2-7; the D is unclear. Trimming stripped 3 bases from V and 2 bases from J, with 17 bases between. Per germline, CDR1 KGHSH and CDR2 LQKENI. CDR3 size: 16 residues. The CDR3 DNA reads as TGTGCCAGCTCACCGACATTCGACGCGAATACCTACGAGCAGTACTTC. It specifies CASSPTFDANTYEQYF.

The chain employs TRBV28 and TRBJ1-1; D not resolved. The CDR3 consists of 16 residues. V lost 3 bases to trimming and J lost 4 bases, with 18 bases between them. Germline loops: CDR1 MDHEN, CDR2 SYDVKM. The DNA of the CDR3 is TGTGCCAGCAGTTTGGCTCCGGGGTTTCTAGTCACTGAAGCTTTCTTT. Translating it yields CASSLAPGFLVTEAFF. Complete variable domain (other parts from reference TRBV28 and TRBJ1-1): DVKVTQSSRYLVKRTGEKVFLECVQDMDHENMFWYRQDPGLGLRLIYFSYDVKMKEKGDIPEGYSVSREKKERFSLILESASTNQTSMYLCASSLAPGFLVTEAFFGQGTRLTVV.

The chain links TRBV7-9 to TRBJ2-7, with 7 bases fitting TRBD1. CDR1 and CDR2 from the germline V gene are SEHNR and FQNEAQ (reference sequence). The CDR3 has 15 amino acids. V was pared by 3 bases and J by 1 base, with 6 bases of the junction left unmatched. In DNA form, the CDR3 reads TGTGCCAGCAGCTTCAGGGGGATACAATCCTACGAGCAGTACTTC. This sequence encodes CASSFRGIQSYEQYF.

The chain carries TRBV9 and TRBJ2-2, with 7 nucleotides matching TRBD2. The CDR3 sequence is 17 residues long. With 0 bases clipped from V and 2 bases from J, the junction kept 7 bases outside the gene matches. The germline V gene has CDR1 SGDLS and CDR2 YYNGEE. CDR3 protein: CASSVGSGMINTGELFF. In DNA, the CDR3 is TGTGCCAGCAGCGTAGGAAGCGGGATGATAAACACCGGGGAGCTGTTTTTT. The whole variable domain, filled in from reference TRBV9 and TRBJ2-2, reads DSGVTQTPKHLITATGQRVTLRCSPRSGDLSVYWYQQSLDQGLQFLIQYYNGEERAKGNILERFSAQQFPDLHSELNLSSLELGDSALYFCASSVGSGMINTGELFFGEGSRLTVL.

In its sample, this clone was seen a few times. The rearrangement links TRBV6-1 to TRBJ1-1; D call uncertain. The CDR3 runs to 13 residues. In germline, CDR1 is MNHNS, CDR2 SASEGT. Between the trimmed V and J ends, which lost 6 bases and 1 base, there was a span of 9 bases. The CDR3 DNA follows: TGTGCCAGCAGGATTCACAGGAACACTGAAGCTTTCTTT. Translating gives CASRIHRNTEAFF.